This T cell receptor (beta chain) was recorded in a study of Ad26.COV2.S vaccination and SARS-CoV-2 variants (dated by TCRdb to about 2021). About the investigation overall: Donors in the vaccine arm were drawn from COV1001, a multicentre, randomized, double-blind, placebo-controlled phase I-IIa trial testing Ad26.COV2.S in healthy adults. A total of approximately 30 samples were included in the TCR-sequenced set, comprising around 19 Ad26.COV2.S vaccine recipients, 5 placebo recipients and 8 SARS-CoV-2 convalescent individuals. Trial participants were randomized into five groups of five: low-dose or high-dose Ad26.COV2.S given once or twice, or placebo on both occasions. TCRbeta repertoire sequencing served as the tool for gauging how specific and how broad the SARS-CoV-2-reactive T cell receptors were following Ad26.COV2.S vaccination. Dosing of Ad26.COV2.S was intramuscular, at either 5x10^10 or 1x10^11 viral particles, delivered as one shot or as two shots spaced 56 days apart. Investigators remained blinded to trial group allocation during experiments and outcome assessment.

What the study reported, not specific to this receptor: Compared with placebo recipients, Ad26.COV2.S recipients showed higher spike-specific TCR breadth (P = 0.0014). Substantial breadth of spike-specific CD8+ and CD4+ T cell responses was reported after vaccination. The study lacked the statistical power to compare responses across vaccine doses or regimens. It was noted by the authors that total T cell responses may have been underestimated by the TCR breadth and depth analyses. Non-spike TCR breadth was comparable between vaccine and placebo recipients, consistent with the vaccine containing only spike.

This clone was seen a single time. Its recognized antigen is unknown. Base qualities are missing; no much larger clone stands one base away. The treatment or condition label, as the study defines it: around 19 received Ad26.COV2.S at low or high dose, single or two shots; several received placebo; per-sample allocation not given. Repertoires of vaccine and placebo recipients were sequenced from samples collected on day 63 after the first injection. Cohort 1b enrolled about 25 adults aged 18-55 years at a single site in Boston, USA, between 29 July and 7 August 2020. Ad26.COV2.S consisted of a replication-incompetent adenovirus type 26 vector by which a prefusion-stabilized SARS-CoV-2 spike protein from the original Wuhan strain was expressed. The immunoSEQ Assay was the method used to sequence TCRbeta CDR3 regions. After extraction, genomic DNA underwent amplification by bias-controlled multiplex PCR, followed by high-throughput sequencing. On the study's bioinformatics: To quantify the absolute abundance of every unique TCRbeta CDR3 region, sequences were collapsed and filtered. T cell fraction was estimated by normalization of TCRbeta template counts to usable DNA, with usable DNA being measured through amplification of reference genes present in all nucleated cells. Repertoire TCRs were annotated as SARS-CoV-2-specific when V gene, CDR3 amino acid sequence and J gene were exactly matched to a known reactive TCR set. The reference SARS-CoV-2 TCR set was derived from MIRA and filtered for enrichment in COVID-19-positive ImmuneCODE repertoires, a step that removed public or cross-reactive TCRs. Using the MIRA antigens, annotated TCRs were further analysed by specific ORF or by position within an ORF. Breadth was defined as annotated unique rearrangements over total unique productive rearrangements; depth was the summed frequency of those rearrangements. Two-sided Wilcoxon rank-sum tests were used to compare TCR breadth between groups. TCRdb mirrors the immuneACCESS table, restricted to in-frame sequences. Some clones are absent from its copies; in checked studies, under half trace to an unresolved V gene, and the reason for the others is unknown. V and J calls and clone size come straight from that table; D and trimming were deduced from the DNA. This sample gives fewer than 400,000 clones in total; 75% to 90% of them show up just once. The ten biggest clones cover approximately 3.7% of the sample.

The CDR3 contains 17 residues, cysteine and phenylalanine counted. Of the read, only the CDR3 DNA is kept; its 51 bases are in frame from base 1. V is reduced by 5 bases and J by 5 bases, leaving a spacing of 22 bases between them. The germline V gene (reference sequence) sets CDR1 to LNHDA and CDR2 to SQIVND. The material was peripheral blood, obtained in a trial of Ad26.COV2.S vaccine versus placebo. Recombination connected TRBV19 to TRBJ2-1; the D segment could be TRBD1, given 6 matching bases. This TCR came from a person between 18 and 65 years old who received the Ad26.COV2.S COVID-19 vaccine or a placebo. This receptor has the CDR3 CASSQARQAWGNNEQFF. Here is the DNA: TGTGCCAGTAGTCAGGCTCGACAGGCATGGGGCAACAATGAGCAGTTCTTC.